This passage covers 5 T cell receptor beta chains from one sample sequenced in a study of CD8+CD57+ T cells in acquired aplastic anemia listed by TCRdb under 2018. The patients picked for sequencing were ones in whom flow cytometry had shown an expansion of CD8+CD57+ cells. These reads were obtained on an Illumina HiSeq 2000. Profiling of TCR beta VDJ combinations and CDR3 sequences used genomic DNA as the template. TCRdb reprocessing: public reads trimmed at Q25 with fastp, clones called with MiXCR, in-frame beta chains kept. Identical CDR3 protein sequences are pooled into one entry, listed with their most common genes and DNA. The sample table records under 500,000 distinct CDR3 sequences; about a third of these occur just once. The ten top clones hold 0.82% of the sample. Sequencing was carried out using sorted CD4+, CD8+, or CD8+CD57+ T cells (not recorded which) from PBMCs. The receptors derive from a human donor with aplastic anemia.

For this clonotype: Compared with germline, one end of the junction differs, possibly owing to a read error. The chain couples TRBV7-9 to TRBJ2-7; the D gene is possibly TRBD2 (5 bases). CDR1 and CDR2 from the germline V gene are SEHNR and FQNEAQ (reference sequence). The CDR3 runs 12 residues. CDR3 residues: CASKAARDEQYF. The CDR3 nucleotides read TGCGCCAGCAAAGCGGCACGCGACGAGCAGTACTTC.

This clonotype was observed many times. This sequence joins TRBV7-3 and TRBJ2-3, with a tentative D call TRBD2 (5 bases). V was shortened by 3 bases and J by 8 bases, with 12 bases between the two germline ends. Germline CDR1 is SGHTA and CDR2 is FQGTGA. CDR3 length: 13 residues. The CDR3 DNA reads as TGTGCCAGCAGCTTGGACCTAGCCGGTACGCAGTATTTT. Translating gives CASSLDLAGTQYF.

This clonotype has only one observation. The chain joins TRBV20-1 to TRBJ2-5; D may match TRBD1 or TRBD2 (5 bases each). Trimming left V 3 bases short and J 12 bases short, with 26 bases between. Germline values: CDR1 DFQATT, CDR2 SNEGSKA (reference sequence). The CDR3 length is 15 residues. The CDR3 DNA reads as TGCAGTGCTAGCAACCGGGGCAGGGCAAGAGTGGGAAAGTACTTC. Amino acids: CSASNRGRARVGKYF.

The genes are TRBV5-6 and TRBJ1-3; D is possibly TRBD1 (6 bases). V lost 4 bases to trimming and J lost 0 bases, with 14 bases between them. This CDR3 contains 16 residues. Looked up from germline, CDR1 is SGHDT and CDR2 is YYEEEE. CDR3 region: CASSTTGTLSGNTIYF. In DNA, the CDR3 is TGTGCCAGCAGCACGACAGGAACGCTCTCTGGAAACACCATATATTTT.

This clonotype was recorded at least ten times. V and J are TRBV20-1 and TRBJ2-5, with 12 bases identical to TRBD2. After removal of 6 bases from V and 5 bases from J, the junction contained 13 bases not matched to a gene. CDR1 DFQATT and CDR2 SNEGSKA come from the germline V gene (reference sequence). This CDR3 comprises 16 residues. This CDR3 reads CSADSGLAGSIETQYF. As DNA, the CDR3 is TGCAGTGCGGATTCTGGACTAGCGGGGTCCATCGAGACCCAGTACTTC.